A selection of T cell receptor beta chains follows, all from one sample in a study of control samples from healthy donors and cancer patients. Assay: immunoSEQ multiplex PCR; the TCRdb copy retains only in-frame clones and omits some. The sample shows fewer than 200,000 clones, less than 95% of them seen only once. Material for sequencing was PBMCs. All receptors come from a man aged 60-69 years with colorectal cancer. Both conserved end residues are part of each CDR3. Fields, in order: V gene, clone size, J gene, D gene, CDR3 protein, CDR3 DNA. The D gene is left open where the match is weak. Clone size is stated in some rows and not others, as once, few, many or a class when expanded.

TRBV6-2/TRBV6-3	NA	TRBJ1-1	NA	CASSQGVPAEAFF	TGTGCCAGCAGCCAGGGTGTTCCCGCTGAAGCTTTCTTT
TRBV10-2	NA	TRBJ2-5	TRBD2	CASSRTGGEIQYF	TGCGCCAGCAGTCGCACGGGGGGGGAGATCCAGTACTTC
TRBV28	NA	TRBJ1-1	NA	CASSLPLNTEAFF	TGTGCCAGCAGCCTCCCTCTGAACACTGAAGCTTTCTTT
TRBV12-3/TRBV12-4	NA	TRBJ1-6	NA	CASRRGRESPLHF	TGTGCCAGCAGACGGGGGAGGGAATCACCCCTCCACTTT
TRBV18	NA	TRBJ1-2	TRBD1	CASSPGGQGAYGYTF	TGTGCCAGCTCACCCGGGGGACAGGGGGCTTATGGCTACACCTTC
TRBV10-1	NA	TRBJ2-3	TRBD2	CASSGGSTDTQYF	TGCGCCAGCTCGGGAGGTAGCACAGATACGCAGTATTTT
TRBV6-1	NA	TRBJ1-5	NA	CASSEASGFEPQHF	TGTGCCAGCAGTGAAGCGAGCGGGTTCGAGCCCCAGCATTTT
TRBV7-8	NA	TRBJ2-1	NA	CASSLLGGTYNEQFF	TGTGCCAGCAGCTTACTGGGGGGCACCTACAATGAGCAGTTCTTC
TRBV10-3	NA	TRBJ2-5	NA	CAITGLPQETQYF	TGTGCCATCACTGGTCTACCCCAAGAGACCCAGTACTTC
TRBV30	NA	TRBJ1-5	TRBD1	CAWSQGGGDQPQHF	TGTGCCTGGAGTCAGGGAGGGGGCGATCAGCCCCAGCATTTT
TRBV7-9	NA	TRBJ2-7	NA	CASSLGQKSSYEQYF	TGTGCCAGCAGCTTAGGGCAGAAGAGTTCCTACGAGCAGTACTTC
TRBV30	NA	TRBJ2-7	NA	CAWSPSTVEQYF	TGTGCCTGGAGTCCCTCGACAGTCGAGCAGTACTTC
TRBV18	NA	TRBJ1-6	NA	CASSPQQGSYNSPLHF	TGTGCCAGCTCACCACAACAGGGCTCCTATAATTCACCCCTCCACTTT
TRBV10-1	NA	TRBJ1-4	NA	CASSESGNEKLFF	TGCGCCAGCAGTGAGTCCGGTAATGAAAAACTGTTTTTT
TRBV11-2	NA	TRBJ2-3	NA	CASSLGADTDTQYF	TGTGCCAGCAGCCTGGGAGCCGACACAGATACGCAGTATTTT
TRBV13	NA	TRBJ2-1	NA	CASSSPYVHEQFF	TGTGCCAGCAGCTCACCCTACGTCCATGAGCAGTTCTTC
TRBV12-3/TRBV12-4	NA	TRBJ1-2	NA	CASQRDYGYTF	TGTGCCAGCCAGAGAGACTATGGCTACACCTTC
TRBV7-6	NA	TRBJ1-1	TRBD1	CASSLEGGGEAFF	TGTGCCAGCAGCTTAGAAGGGGGCGGTGAAGCTTTCTTT
TRBV15	NA	TRBJ2-1	TRBD2	CATSRVSTLAGNEQFF	TGTGCCACCAGCAGAGTCTCCACCCTAGCGGGGAATGAGCAGTTCTTC
TRBV21-1	NA	TRBJ1-2	NA	CASNLLVCYTF	TGTGCCAGCAATTTACTTGTGTGCTACACCTTC
TRBV19	NA	TRBJ2-7	NA	CASSLQGYEQYF	TGTGCCAGTAGTCTACAGGGCTACGAGCAGTACTTC
TRBV9	NA	TRBJ2-2	TRBD2	CASSVYGGASTGELFF	TGTGCCAGCAGCGTATACGGGGGGGCTAGCACCGGGGAGCTGTTTTTT
TRBV7-9	NA	TRBJ2-7	TRBD1	CASSSPTGADEQYF	TGTGCCAGCAGCTCACCAACAGGGGCGGACGAGCAGTACTTC
TRBV6-2/TRBV6-3	once	TRBJ1-1	NA	CASSYRDIAEAFF	TGTGCCAGCAGTTACAGGGACATTGCTGAAGCTTTCTTT
TRBV18	NA	TRBJ1-5	NA	CASSPSYDQPQHF	TGTGCCAGCTCACCAAGTTATGATCAGCCCCAGCATTTT
TRBV11-2	NA	TRBJ1-1	NA	CASSLLSPEAFF	TGTGCCAGCAGCTTACTGTCCCCTGAAGCTTTCTTT
TRBV6-6	NA	TRBJ1-5	TRBD1	CASSFGTGDSNQPQHF	TGTGCCAGCAGTTTCGGGACAGGGGATTCCAATCAGCCCCAGCATTTT
TRBV3-1/TRBV3-2	NA	TRBJ1-5	TRBD1	CASSQTGQNQPQHF	TGTGCCAGCAGCCAGACGGGACAGAATCAGCCCCAGCATTTT
TRBV30	NA	TRBJ1-1	NA	CAWELTDTEAFF	TGTGCCTGGGAACTAACAGACACTGAAGCTTTCTTT
TRBV7-2	NA	TRBJ1-4	NA	CASSLTGTNEKLFF	TGTGCCAGCAGCCTCACAGGGACTAATGAAAAACTGTTTTTT
TRBV7-2	NA	TRBJ1-6	NA	CASSRGYNSPLHF	TGTGCCAGCAGCAGGGGTTATAATTCACCCCTCCACTTT
TRBV30	NA	TRBJ1-2	TRBD1	CAWDTTGSFNYGYTF	TGTGCCTGGGATACGACAGGGTCGTTCAACTATGGCTACACCTTC
TRBV5-8	NA	TRBJ2-5	NA	CASSLFSGQETQYF	TGTGCCAGCAGCTTGTTTTCCGGACAAGAGACCCAGTACTTC
TRBV18	few	TRBJ2-5	NA	CASSPPMVLETQYF	TGTGCCAGCTCACCACCAATGGTTTTAGAGACCCAGTACTTC
TRBV27	NA	TRBJ1-5	NA	CASSQSTGFQPQHF	TGTGCCAGCAGTCAAAGCACGGGCTTTCAGCCCCAGCATTTT
TRBV5-1	NA	TRBJ1-1	NA	CASSLAVSDGTEAFF	TGCGCCAGCAGCTTGGCCGTCTCCGACGGCACTGAAGCTTTCTTT
TRBV6-5	NA	TRBJ2-7	NA	CASSYSNVAVSYEQYF	TGTGCCAGCAGTTACTCGAACGTCGCCGTCTCCTACGAGCAGTACTTC
TRBV18	NA	TRBJ1-5	TRBD1	CASSPAFGTGLQPQHF	TGTGCCAGCTCGCCTGCCTTCGGGACAGGGCTTCAGCCCCAGCATTTT
TRBV10-3	NA	TRBJ2-7	TRBD1	CAISPGQGAYEQYF	TGTGCCATCAGTCCGGGACAGGGGGCCTACGAGCAGTACTTC
TRBV30	NA	TRBJ1-6	NA	CAWNRDNSPLHF	TGTGCCTGGAATAGGGACAATTCACCCCTCCACTTT
TRBV19	NA	TRBJ1-2	NA	CASSIGGAGSRDGYTF	TGTGCCAGTAGTATCGGTGGGGCAGGGTCGAGGGATGGCTACACCTTC
TRBV19	NA	TRBJ1-1	NA	CASSTSLLRVNTEAFF	TGTGCCAGTAGTACTTCCCTTTTAAGAGTGAACACTGAAGCTTTCTTT
TRBV6-5	NA	TRBJ2-1	TRBD2	CASSYGSGAYNEQFF	TGTGCCAGCAGTTACGGTAGCGGGGCTTACAATGAGCAGTTCTTC
TRBV27	NA	TRBJ1-5	NA	CASSFLGNPGQPQHF	TGTGCCAGCAGTTTTCTGGGAAACCCGGGACAGCCCCAGCATTTT
TRBV5-4	NA	TRBJ2-3	TRBD2	CASSLSAGGTHADTQYF	TGTGCCAGCAGCTTGTCGGCGGGGGGGACCCATGCGGATACGCAGTATTTT
TRBV29-1	NA	TRBJ1-2	NA	CSVDRGGIGGYGYTF	TGCAGCGTTGACCGGGGGGGAATCGGCGGCTATGGCTACACCTTC